The next 25 T cell receptor beta chains were all read from a single sample in a study of graft-versus-host responses after intestinal transplantation. Clones were read by immunoSEQ multiplex PCR, and TCRdb kept only the in-frame ones, dropping some. Counted here are 85,000 to 90,000 clones, 80% to 95% occurring once; the ten biggest clones make up more than 0.3%. These receptors lack a known antigen. This specimen was unstimulated CD4+ T cells sorted from spleen or lymph node cells, taken before intestinal transplant. Receptors were obtained from a human donor who received an intestinal transplant.

The chain couples TRBV28 to TRBJ2-7; 12 positions agree with TRBD2. CDR1 and CDR2 (germline): MDHEN, SYDVKM. CDR3 length: 23 residues. V was clipped by 3 bases and J by 6 bases; unmatched bases: 30. Written as DNA, the CDR3 is TGTGCCAGCAGTTTGGGGCTAGCGGGAGGGGGTTGGCCCCCGCGGGTGGAATCTATCGAGCAGTACTTC. Translation gives CASSLGLAGGGWPPRVESIEQYF.

The chain uses TRBV6-6 and TRBJ1-2; D unclear. In germline, CDR1 is MNHNY, CDR2 SVGAGI (reference sequence). The CDR3 sequence is 14 residues long. The V end lost 3 bases, the J end lost 1 base, and 9 bases lay between the germline ends. The CDR3 nucleotides are TGTGCCAGCAGTTATCCCGACGGTAACTATGGCTACACCTTC. It is translated as CASSYPDGNYGYTF.

The V gene is TRBV6-5, the J gene TRBJ1-5; 9 bases match TRBD1. The J segment lost 3 bases and the V segment lost 6 bases, leaving 6 bases of the junction unmatched. CDR1 MNHEY and CDR2 SVGAGI come from the germline V gene. This CDR3 spans 15 amino acids. Written as DNA, the CDR3 is TGTGCCAGCAGACCCGACAGGGGGAACAATCAGCCCCAGCATTTT. The encoded protein is CASRPDRGNNQPQHF.

The chain joins TRBV5-6 to TRBJ2-1; a weak D match, TRBD1 (6 bases). CDR1 is SGHDT, CDR2 YYEEEE, per germline. The V and J ends lost 1 base and 7 bases respectively, with 24 bases between them. The CDR3 covers 18 residues. CDR3 DNA: TGTGCCAGCAGCTTGTCACAGGGACCCATCGCGCTACGGAATGAGCAGTTCTTC. Amino acids: CASSLSQGPIALRNEQFF.

This clone is a singleton in its sample. The chain's CDR3 is CASRPIGGDGELFF. The CDR3 nucleotides are TGTGCCAGTAGGCCGATAGGGGGGGACGGGGAGCTGTTTTTT. The V call is TRBV19, the J call TRBJ2-2; possibly TRBD2 for D (7 bases). This CDR3 region has 14 residues. Germline CDR1 LNHDA, CDR2 SQIVND (reference sequence). Trimming stripped 6 bases from V and 7 bases from J, with 15 bases between.

J is TRBJ2-3 and V is TRBV6-5; TRBD2 is a possible D gene (6 bases). CDR3 length: 14 amino acids. V was clipped by 0 bases and J by 11 bases, with 15 bases between them. The germline V gene has CDR1 MNHEY and CDR2 SVGAGI. The DNA of the CDR3 is TGTGCCAGCAGTTACTCGAGGAGGGTCGTGGGGCAGTATTTT. It yields the protein CASSYSRRVVGQYF.

V usage is TRBV7-3 and J usage is TRBJ2-3; D call uncertain. V was shortened by 5 bases and J by 2 bases, with 14 bases between the two germline ends. This CDR3 contains 15 residues. Germline V gene sequence: CDR1 SGHTA, CDR2 FQGTGA. CDR3 loop: CASSPSPGDTDTQYF. The CDR3 bases are TGTGCCAGCAGCCCGTCTCCTGGTGACACAGATACGCAGTATTTT.

This chain links TRBV19 with TRBJ2-2, with TRBD1 matching 8 bases. The J segment lost 4 bases and the V segment lost 11 bases, leaving 6 bases of the junction unmatched. Per germline, CDR1 LNHDA and CDR2 SQIVND (reference sequence). There are 13 residues in the CDR3. CDR3 DNA sequence: TGTGCCGGGGGACAGGTGCTCACCGGGGAGCTGTTTTTT. Translated: CAGGQVLTGELFF. The full variable domain, with the rest looked up from reference TRBV19 and TRBJ2-2, is DGGITQSPKYLFRKEGQNVTLSCEQNLNHDAMYWYRQDPGQGLRLIYYSQIVNDFQKGDIAEGYSVSREKKESFPLTVTSAQKNPTAFYLCAGGQVLTGELFFGEGSRLTVL.

The rearrangement links TRBV28 to TRBJ1-1, with unresolved D. The V and J ends lost 7 bases and 4 bases respectively, with 7 bases between them. The CDR3 spans 11 residues. From germline, CDR1 is MDHEN and CDR2 SYDVKM. CDR3 bases: TGTGCCAGCACACGGAGCACTGAAGCTTTCTTT. The encoded protein is CASTRSTEAFF.

This clone was counted a few times. Other nucleotide sequences from this sample produce the same CDR3. The chain employs TRBV5-1 and TRBJ2-3, with 11 bases aligning to TRBD2. The V gene's germline CDR1 is SGHRS and CDR2 YFSETQ. The trim removed 3 bases at V and 4 bases at J, leaving 4 bases unmatched. This CDR3 region has 15 residues. The chain's CDR3 is CASSSTSGIADTQYF. The DNA of the CDR3 is TGCGCCAGCAGCTCGACTAGCGGGATAGCAGATACGCAGTATTTT.

The rearrangement joins TRBV6-5 to TRBJ2-7; D may be TRBD2 (6 bases). This CDR3 is 14 amino acids long. The germline V and J ends were trimmed by 5 bases and 2 bases, with 13 bases remaining between them. Germline V lookup: CDR1 MNHEY, CDR2 SVGAGI. The CDR3 DNA sequence: TGTGCCAGCAGTGCCGGGACTGTGACCTACGAGCAGTACTTC. Its translation: CASSAGTVTYEQYF.

V and J are TRBV19 and TRBJ2-7, with D perhaps matching TRBD1 (6 bases). Germline loops: CDR1 LNHDA, CDR2 SQIVND (reference sequence). Trimming took off 5 bases at V and 7 bases at J, with 27 bases between the two ends. CDR3 length: 17 amino acids. DNA of the CDR3: TGTGCCAGTAGTTTCAACTCCCCGGGACCCAAGGGGGTGGAGCAGTACTTC. Protein product: CASSFNSPGPKGVEQYF.

V gene TRBV20-1 combines with J gene TRBJ2-7; 7 nucleotides align to TRBD1. J was trimmed by 6 bases and V by 6 bases; bases with no gene match: 5. Germline CDR1 DFQATT, CDR2 SNEGSKA (reference sequence). The CDR3 loop spans 11 amino acids. The CDR3 DNA reads as TGCAGTGCCATACCAGGGGGCGAGCAGTACTTC. This encodes CSAIPGGEQYF.

The rearrangement uses TRBV6-1 and TRBJ2-1, with TRBD2 identical over 9 bases. J was trimmed by 7 bases and V by 10 bases; bases with no gene match: 8. The CDR3 length is 13 residues. Germline assignment: CDR1 MNHNS and CDR2 SASEGT. This chain's CDR3 is CATSPRGGNEQFF. The CDR3 DNA sequence: TGTGCCACCTCCCCGCGGGGGGGAAATGAGCAGTTCTTC.

This clone has only a few counts. The chain is built from TRBV5-8 and TRBJ1-2, with a possible D match to TRBD1 (5 bases). V was cut by 0 bases and J by 4 bases, with 10 bases left in between. The germline gives CDR1 SGHTS, CDR2 YDEGEE. This CDR3 has 14 residues. CDR3 coding DNA: TGTGCCAGCAGCTTGGTGCGGGGCGCCTATGGCTACACCTTC. As protein: CASSLVRGAYGYTF.

The chain combines TRBV18 with TRBJ2-3; 9 nucleotides agree with TRBD2. Losses at the gene ends were 3 bases for V and 0 bases for J; bases not matched to a gene: 7. Per the germline V gene, CDR1 is KGHSH and CDR2 is LQKENI. This CDR3 has 17 residues. Written as DNA, the CDR3 is TGTGCCAGCTCACCTACGACTAGCGGAGTTAGCACAGATACGCAGTATTTT. Its protein is CASSPTTSGVSTDTQYF.

This clone was observed a single time. The CDR3 sequence: CASSPRLAHTDTQYF. CDR3 in DNA: TGCGCCAGCAGCCCCAGGCTAGCGCACACAGATACGCAGTATTTT. The chain couples TRBV5-1 to TRBJ2-3; D perhaps matches TRBD2 (6 bases). There are 15 residues in the CDR3. Germline assignment: CDR1 SGHRS and CDR2 YFSETQ. The ends were cut back, 4 bases at V and 2 bases at J, with 14 bases in the middle.

The chain couples TRBV27 to TRBJ2-3; 8 bases match TRBD2. CDR3 length: 15 residues. Germline trimming cut 6 bases from V and 1 base from J; bases unmatched to any gene: 6. The germline gives CDR1 MNHEY, CDR2 SMNVEV (reference sequence). The CDR3 DNA reads TGTGCCAGCAGAAGGCTAGCGGGCCGCACAGATACGCAGTATTTT. Translation gives CASRRLAGRTDTQYF.

This clone was picked up one time. V gene TRBV2 combines with J gene TRBJ2-1, with 8 nucleotides matching TRBD2. Looked up from germline, CDR1 is SNHLY and CDR2 is FYNNEI. This CDR3 contains 16 residues. Trimming removed 7 bases from V and 2 bases from J; junction bases left unmatched: 10. The CDR3 DNA reads TGTGCCAGCACCGGGGGACTAGATTTGGCCTACAATGAGCAGTTCTTC. Residues: CASTGGLDLAYNEQFF.

This chain uses TRBV7-8 with TRBJ2-3, with 10 bases that match TRBD2. The germline gives CDR1 SGHVS, CDR2 FQNEAQ. With V trimmed by 5 bases and J by 3 bases, 14 bases remained unmatched. The CDR3 has 18 amino acids. The CDR3 reads CASSPLWTSGRVTDTQYF. The CDR3 coding sequence is TGTGCCAGCAGCCCGCTTTGGACTAGCGGCAGGGTGACAGATACGCAGTATTTT.

The chain uses TRBV2 and TRBJ2-1, with 11 bases identical to TRBD2. V trimming: 6 bases; J trimming: 4 bases; junction bases outside the gene matches: 5. Germline CDR1 and CDR2: SNHLY and FYNNEI. The CDR3 runs to 15 residues. Written as DNA, the CDR3 is TGTGCCAGCAGCGCCGGGACTAGCGGATACAATGAGCAGTTCTTC. Translated: CASSAGTSGYNEQFF.

V and J are TRBV6-5 and TRBJ2-2, with a weak D call TRBD1 (6 bases). The ends were cut back, 2 bases at V and 6 bases at J, with 7 bases in the middle. Germline assignment: CDR1 MNHEY and CDR2 SVGAGI. The length of the CDR3 is 13 residues. CDR3 region: CASSYGGPGELFF. As DNA, the CDR3 is TGTGCCAGCAGTTACGGGGGCCCCGGGGAGCTGTTTTTT.

This sequence joins TRBV18 and TRBJ2-7; unclear D gene. Germline V lookup: CDR1 KGHSH, CDR2 LQKENI. Trimming took 1 base from V and 7 from J, leaving 11 bases between them. The CDR3 runs to 13 residues. CDR3 nucleotide sequence: TGTGCCAGCTCACCACAGAAGATCGGGGAGCAGTACTTC. This gives the protein CASSPQKIGEQYF. Based on the CDR3 plus reference TRBV18 and TRBJ2-7, the full variable domain is NAGVMQNPRHLVRRRGQEARLRCSPMKGHSHVYWYRQLPEEGLKFMVYLQKENIIDESGMPKERFSAEFPKEGPSILRIQQVVRGDSAAYFCASSPQKIGEQYFGPGTRLTVT.

This chain links TRBV5-1 with TRBJ2-3; D uncertain. Germline V lookup: CDR1 SGHRS, CDR2 YFSETQ. The CDR3 extends over 15 amino acids. V was clipped by 4 bases and J by 2 bases, with 14 bases between them. CDR3 residues: CASSPGSSHTDTQYF. The CDR3 nucleotides read TGCGCCAGCAGCCCTGGGTCTAGTCACACAGATACGCAGTATTTT.

This clone was counted a single time. This specimen includes other DNA sequences encoding the same CDR3. The chain links TRBV29-1 to TRBJ2-3; 8 nucleotides agree with TRBD2. CDR1 and CDR2 from the germline V gene are SQVTM and ANQGSEA. Trimming at V came to 7 bases and at J to 2 bases, leaving 8 bases not matched to a gene. The CDR3 extends over 14 amino acids. CDR3 sequence reads: CSASGTRFTDTQYF. The CDR3 DNA is TGCAGCGCTTCCGGGACTAGGTTCACAGATACGCAGTATTTT.